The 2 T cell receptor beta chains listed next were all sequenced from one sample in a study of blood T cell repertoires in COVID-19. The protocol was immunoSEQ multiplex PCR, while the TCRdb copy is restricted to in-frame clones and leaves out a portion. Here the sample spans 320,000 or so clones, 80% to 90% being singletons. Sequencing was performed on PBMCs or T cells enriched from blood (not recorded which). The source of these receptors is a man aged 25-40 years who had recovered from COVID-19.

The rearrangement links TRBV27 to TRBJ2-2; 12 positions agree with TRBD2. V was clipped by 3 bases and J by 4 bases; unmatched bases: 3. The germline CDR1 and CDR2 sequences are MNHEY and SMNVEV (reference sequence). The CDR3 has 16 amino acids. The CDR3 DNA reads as TGTGCCAGCAGTTTTTTGACTAGCGGGGGCACCGGGGAGCTGTTTTTT. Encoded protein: CASSFLTSGGTGELFF.

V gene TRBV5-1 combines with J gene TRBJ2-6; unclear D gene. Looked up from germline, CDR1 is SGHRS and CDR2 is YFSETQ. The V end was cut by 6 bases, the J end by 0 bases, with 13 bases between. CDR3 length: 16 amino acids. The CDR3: CASNQDPNSGANVLTF. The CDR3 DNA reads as TGCGCCAGCAACCAAGATCCTAACTCTGGGGCCAACGTCCTGACTTTC.